The present entry profiles one T cell receptor beta chain with its context. The data derive from a study of T cell repertoires in cytomegalovirus infection. MiXCR was run by TCRdb on the reads, yielding one entry per CDR3 protein. Here the sample spans roughly 150,000 distinct CDR3 sequences, 15% to 20% being singletons. The sequenced sample was CD8+ T cells from PBMCs. The sequence came from a human donor in good health (CMV status not recorded). Some clones in this sample may be carry-over from other donors' samples.

The CDR3, as DNA: TGTGCCAGCAGCCCTTTCGTCAAAGAGACCCAGTACTTC. Amino acid sequence: CASSPFVKETQYF. The chain combines TRBV6-2 or TRBV6-3 with TRBJ2-5; no firm D call. The CDR3 sequence is 13 residues long. V lost 6 bases and J lost 3, with 11 bases in between. Germline V gives CDR1 MNHEY, CDR2 SVGEGT.